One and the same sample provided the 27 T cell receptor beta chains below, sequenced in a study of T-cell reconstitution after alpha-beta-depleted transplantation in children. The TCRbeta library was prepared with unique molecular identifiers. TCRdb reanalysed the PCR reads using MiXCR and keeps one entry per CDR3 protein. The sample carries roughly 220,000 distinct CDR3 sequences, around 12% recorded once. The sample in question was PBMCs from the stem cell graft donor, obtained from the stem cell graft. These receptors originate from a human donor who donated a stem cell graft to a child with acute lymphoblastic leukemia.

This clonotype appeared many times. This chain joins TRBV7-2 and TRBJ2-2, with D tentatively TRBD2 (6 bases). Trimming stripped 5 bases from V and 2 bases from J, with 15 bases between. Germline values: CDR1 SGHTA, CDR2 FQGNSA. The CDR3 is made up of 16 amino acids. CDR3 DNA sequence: TGTGCCAGCAGCCCGAGGGGAGGAAGTAACACCGGGGAGCTGTTTTTT. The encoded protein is CASSPRGGSNTGELFF.

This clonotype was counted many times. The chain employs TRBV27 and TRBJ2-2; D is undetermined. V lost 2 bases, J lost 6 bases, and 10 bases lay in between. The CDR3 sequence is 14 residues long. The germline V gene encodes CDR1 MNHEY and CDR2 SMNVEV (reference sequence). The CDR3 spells CASSLPRIPGELFF. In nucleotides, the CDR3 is TGTGCCAGCAGTTTACCACGAATTCCCGGGGAGCTGTTTTTT.

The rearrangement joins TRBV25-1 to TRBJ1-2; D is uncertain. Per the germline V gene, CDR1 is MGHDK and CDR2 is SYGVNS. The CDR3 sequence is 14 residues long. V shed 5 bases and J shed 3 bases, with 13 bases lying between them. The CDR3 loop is CASSNLREDYGYTF. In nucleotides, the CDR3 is TGTGCCAGCAGTAATTTAAGGGAGGACTATGGCTACACCTTC.

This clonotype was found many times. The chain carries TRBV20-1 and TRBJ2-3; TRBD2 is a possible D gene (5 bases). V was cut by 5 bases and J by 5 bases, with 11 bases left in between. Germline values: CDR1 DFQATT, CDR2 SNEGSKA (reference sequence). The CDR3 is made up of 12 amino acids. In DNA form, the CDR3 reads TGCAGTGCTGCCCGCACTAGAGATACGCAGTATTTT. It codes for CSAARTRDTQYF.

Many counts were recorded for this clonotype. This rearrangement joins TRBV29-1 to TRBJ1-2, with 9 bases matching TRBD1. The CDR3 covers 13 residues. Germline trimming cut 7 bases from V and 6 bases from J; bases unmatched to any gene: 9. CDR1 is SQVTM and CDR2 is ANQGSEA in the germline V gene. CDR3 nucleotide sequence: TGCAGCGCTCCGACAGGGGGGCAACATGGCTACACCTTC. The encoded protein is CSAPTGGQHGYTF.

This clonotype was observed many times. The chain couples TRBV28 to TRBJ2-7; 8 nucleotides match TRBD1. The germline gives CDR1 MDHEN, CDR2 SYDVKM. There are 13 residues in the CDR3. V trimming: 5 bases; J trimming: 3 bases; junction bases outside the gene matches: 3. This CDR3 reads CASSPTGGYEQYF. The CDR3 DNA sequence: TGTGCCAGCAGTCCCACAGGGGGCTACGAGCAGTACTTC.

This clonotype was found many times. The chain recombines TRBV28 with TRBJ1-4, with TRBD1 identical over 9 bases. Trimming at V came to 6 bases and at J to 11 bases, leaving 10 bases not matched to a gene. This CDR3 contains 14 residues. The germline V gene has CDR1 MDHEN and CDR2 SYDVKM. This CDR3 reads CASSFRDRVGKLFF. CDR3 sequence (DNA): TGTGCCAGCAGCTTCCGGGACAGGGTAGGGAAACTGTTTTTT. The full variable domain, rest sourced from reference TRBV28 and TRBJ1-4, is DVKVTQSSRYLVKRTGEKVFLECVQDMDHENMFWYRQDPGLGLRLIYFSYDVKMKEKGDIPEGYSVSREKKERFSLILESASTNQTSMYLCASSFRDRVGKLFFGSGTQLSVL.

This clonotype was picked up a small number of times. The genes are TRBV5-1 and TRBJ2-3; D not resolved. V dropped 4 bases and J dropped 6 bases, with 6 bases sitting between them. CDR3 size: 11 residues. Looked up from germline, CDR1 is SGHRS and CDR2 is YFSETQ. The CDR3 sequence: CASSEEDTQYF. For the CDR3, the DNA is TGCGCCAGCAGCGAGGAGGATACGCAGTATTTT.

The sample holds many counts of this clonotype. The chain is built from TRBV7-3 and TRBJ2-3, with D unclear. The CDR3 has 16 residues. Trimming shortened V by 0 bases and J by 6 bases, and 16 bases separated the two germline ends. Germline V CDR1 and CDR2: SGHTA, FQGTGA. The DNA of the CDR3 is TGTGCCAGCAGCTTAACCCCACAGAACTCATTTGATACGCAGTATTTT. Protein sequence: CASSLTPQNSFDTQYF.

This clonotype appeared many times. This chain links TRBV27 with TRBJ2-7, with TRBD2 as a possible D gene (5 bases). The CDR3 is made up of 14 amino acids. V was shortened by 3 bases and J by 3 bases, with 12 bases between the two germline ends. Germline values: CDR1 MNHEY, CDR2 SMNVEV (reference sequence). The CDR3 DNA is TGTGCCAGCAGTTTTCTTCCCGGGGACTACGAGCAGTACTTC. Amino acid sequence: CASSFLPGDYEQYF.

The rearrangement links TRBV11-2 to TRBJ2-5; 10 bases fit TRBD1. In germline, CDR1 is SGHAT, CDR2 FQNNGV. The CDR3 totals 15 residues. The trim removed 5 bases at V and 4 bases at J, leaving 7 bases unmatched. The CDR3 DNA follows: TGTGCCAGCAGCGGCGGGACAGGGGAAGGAGAGACCCAGTACTTC. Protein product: CASSGGTGEGETQYF. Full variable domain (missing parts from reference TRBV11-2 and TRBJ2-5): EAGVAQSPRYKIIEKRQSVAFWCNPISGHATLYWYQQILGQGPKLLIQFQNNGVVDDSQLPKDRFSAERLKGVDSTLKIQPAKLEDSAVYLCASSGGTGEGETQYFGPGTRLLVL.

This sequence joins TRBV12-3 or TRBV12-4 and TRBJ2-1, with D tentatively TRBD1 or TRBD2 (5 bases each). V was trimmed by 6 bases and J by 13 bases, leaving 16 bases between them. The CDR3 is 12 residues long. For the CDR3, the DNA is TGTGCCAGCAGACTACGGGACGCCCGACAGTTCTTC. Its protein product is CASRLRDARQFF.

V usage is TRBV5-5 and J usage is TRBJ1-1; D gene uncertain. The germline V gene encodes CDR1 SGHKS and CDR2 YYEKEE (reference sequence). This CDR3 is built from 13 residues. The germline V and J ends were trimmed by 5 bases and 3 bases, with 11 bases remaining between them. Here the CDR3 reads CASRLEIDTEAFF. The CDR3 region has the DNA TGTGCCAGCAGACTCGAAATAGACACTGAAGCTTTCTTT.

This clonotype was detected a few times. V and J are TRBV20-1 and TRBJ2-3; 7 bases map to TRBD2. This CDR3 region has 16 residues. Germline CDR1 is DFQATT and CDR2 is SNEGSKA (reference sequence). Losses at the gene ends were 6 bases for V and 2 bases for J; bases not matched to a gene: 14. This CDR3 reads CSAHLRAGDVTDTQYF. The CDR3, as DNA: TGCAGTGCCCACCTCCGGGCGGGGGATGTCACAGATACGCAGTATTTT.

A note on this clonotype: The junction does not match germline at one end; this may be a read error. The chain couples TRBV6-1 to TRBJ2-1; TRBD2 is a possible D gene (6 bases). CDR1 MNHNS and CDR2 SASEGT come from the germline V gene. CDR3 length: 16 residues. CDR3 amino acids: CASRNLARGSYNEQFF. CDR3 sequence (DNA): TGTGCCAGCAGAAACTTAGCGCGGGGCTCCTACAATGAGCAGTTCTTT.

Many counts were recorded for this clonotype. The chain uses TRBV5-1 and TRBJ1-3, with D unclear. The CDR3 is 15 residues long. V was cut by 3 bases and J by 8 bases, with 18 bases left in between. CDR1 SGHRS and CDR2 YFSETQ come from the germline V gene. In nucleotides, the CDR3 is TGCGCCAGCAGCTGGGCGGACTTGGCGAAAGACACCATATATTTT. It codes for CASSWADLAKDTIYF.

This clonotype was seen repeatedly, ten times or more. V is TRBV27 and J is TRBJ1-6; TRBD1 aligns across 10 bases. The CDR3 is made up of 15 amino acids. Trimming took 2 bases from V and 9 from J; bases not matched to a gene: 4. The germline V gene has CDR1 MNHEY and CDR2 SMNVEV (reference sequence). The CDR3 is CASSLQGQGGSPLHF. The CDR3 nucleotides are TGTGCCAGCAGTTTACAAGGACAGGGGGGTTCACCCCTCCACTTT.

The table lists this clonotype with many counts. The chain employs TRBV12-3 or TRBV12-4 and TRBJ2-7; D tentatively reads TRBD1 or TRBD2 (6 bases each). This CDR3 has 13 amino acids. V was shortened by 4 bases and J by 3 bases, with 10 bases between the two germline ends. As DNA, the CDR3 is TGTGCCAGCAGTTGGGGGGCTAGCTACGAGCAGTACTTC. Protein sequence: CASSWGASYEQYF.

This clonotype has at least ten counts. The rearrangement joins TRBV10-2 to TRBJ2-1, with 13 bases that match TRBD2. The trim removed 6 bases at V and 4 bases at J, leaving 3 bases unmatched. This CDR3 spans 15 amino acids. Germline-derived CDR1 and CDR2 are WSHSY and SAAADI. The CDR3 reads CASRGLAGLYNEQFF. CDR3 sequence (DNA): TGCGCCAGCAGGGGACTAGCGGGATTATACAATGAGCAGTTCTTC.

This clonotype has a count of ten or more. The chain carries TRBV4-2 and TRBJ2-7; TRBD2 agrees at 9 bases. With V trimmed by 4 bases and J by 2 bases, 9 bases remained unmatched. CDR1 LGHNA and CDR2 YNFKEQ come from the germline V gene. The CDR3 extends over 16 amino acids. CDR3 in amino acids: CASSPVLSSGAYEQYF. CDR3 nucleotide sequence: TGTGCCAGCAGCCCAGTATTGTCTAGCGGGGCCTACGAGCAGTACTTC.

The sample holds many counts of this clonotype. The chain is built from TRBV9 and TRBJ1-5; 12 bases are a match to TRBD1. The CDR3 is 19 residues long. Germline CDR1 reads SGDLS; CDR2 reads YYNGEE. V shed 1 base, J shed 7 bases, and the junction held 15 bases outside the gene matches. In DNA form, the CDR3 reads TGTGCCAGCAGCGTAATCCGGGACAGGGGGCACAGGGGGCACCAGCCCCAGCATTTT. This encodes CASSVIRDRGHRGHQPQHF.

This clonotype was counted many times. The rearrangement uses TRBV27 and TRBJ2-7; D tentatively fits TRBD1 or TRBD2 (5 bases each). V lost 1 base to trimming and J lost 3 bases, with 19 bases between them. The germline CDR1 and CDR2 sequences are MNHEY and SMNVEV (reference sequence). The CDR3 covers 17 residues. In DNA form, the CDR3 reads TGTGCCAGCAGTTTATACTCACGGGGCCCCATCCTCTACGAGCAGTACTTC. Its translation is CASSLYSRGPILYEQYF.

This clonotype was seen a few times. This CDR3 reads CASSAQGVGGQPQHF. Here the CDR3 DNA reads TGTGCCAGTAGCGCACAGGGGGTAGGAGGGCAGCCCCAGCATTTT. This chain connects TRBV19 to TRBJ1-5, with 8 bases aligning to TRBD1. Germline V gene sequence: CDR1 LNHDA, CDR2 SQIVND (reference sequence). The junction had 11 bases not matched to a gene; V was cut back by 6 bases and J by 7 bases. The CDR3 is made up of 15 amino acids.

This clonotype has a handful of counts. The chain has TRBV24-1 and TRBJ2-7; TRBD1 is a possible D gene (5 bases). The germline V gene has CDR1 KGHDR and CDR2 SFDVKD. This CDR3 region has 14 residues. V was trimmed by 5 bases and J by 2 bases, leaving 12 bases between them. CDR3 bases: TGTGCCACCAGTGCTGACAGATATCCCTACGAGCAGTACTTC. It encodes CATSADRYPYEQYF.

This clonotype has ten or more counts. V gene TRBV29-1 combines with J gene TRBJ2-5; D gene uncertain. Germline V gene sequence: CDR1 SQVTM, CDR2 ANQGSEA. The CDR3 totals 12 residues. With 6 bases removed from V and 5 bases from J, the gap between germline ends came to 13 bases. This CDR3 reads CSVGHSWETQYF. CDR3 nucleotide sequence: TGCAGCGTCGGCCATTCTTGGGAGACCCAGTACTTC.

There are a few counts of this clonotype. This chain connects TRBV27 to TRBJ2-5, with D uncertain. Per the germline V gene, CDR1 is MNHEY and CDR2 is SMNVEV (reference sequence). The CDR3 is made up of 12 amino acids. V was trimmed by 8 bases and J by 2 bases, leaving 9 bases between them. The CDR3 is CASAYTQETQYF. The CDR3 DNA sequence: TGTGCCAGCGCTTATACACAAGAGACCCAGTACTTC.

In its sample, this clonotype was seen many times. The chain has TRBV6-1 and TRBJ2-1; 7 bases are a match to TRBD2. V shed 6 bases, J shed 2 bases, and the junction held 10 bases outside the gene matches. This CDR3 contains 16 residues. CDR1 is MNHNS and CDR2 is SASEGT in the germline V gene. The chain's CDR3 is CASRPRTGGTYNEQFF. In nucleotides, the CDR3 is TGTGCCAGCAGACCCCGAACGGGGGGAACCTACAATGAGCAGTTCTTC.